A selection of T cell receptor beta chains follows, all from one sample in a study of control samples from healthy donors and cancer patients. TCRdb's table, derived via immunoSEQ multiplex PCR, lists solely in-frame clones and lacks some. The sample has 40,000 to 55,000 clones, approximately 90% seen once. Sample: PBMCs. The source is a man in his forties with colorectal cancer. The CDR3 runs from the conserved cysteine through the conserved F or W. D genes are given only for firm matches. Where a row states a size, it is once, few, many or the class of an expanded clone; other rows omit it.

>TRBV7-2|TRBD2|-|TRBJ2-1
CASILGTNYNEQFF
TGTGCCAGCATCCTCGGGACTAACTACAATGAGCAGTTCTTC
>TRBV27|-|-|TRBJ1-5
CASSSLRENQPQHF
TGTGCCAGCAGTTCTCTCCGGGAGAATCAGCCCCAGCATTTT
>TRBV6-2/TRBV6-3|-|-|TRBJ2-3
CASSQRGSTDTQYF
TGTGCCAGCAGCCAACGGGGGAGCACAGATACGCAGTATTTT
>TRBV19|TRBD1|once|TRBJ2-7
CASSLRPGTGGYEQYF
TGTGCCAGTAGTTTACGCCCCGGGACAGGGGGATACGAGCAGTACTTC
>TRBV5-4|-|-|TRBJ2-5
CASSFQETQYF
TGTGCCAGCAGCTTCCAAGAGACCCAGTACTTC
>TRBV4-1|-|-|TRBJ1-5
CASSQEGLKTQFNQPQHF
TGCGCCAGCAGCCAAGAAGGTCTCAAGACGCAATTCAATCAGCCCCAGCATTTT
>TRBV18|-|-|TRBJ2-6
CASSLQLVSGANVLTF
TGTGCCAGCTCACTTCAACTCGTCTCTGGGGCCAACGTCCTGACTTTC
>TRBV10-3|-|-|TRBJ1-1
CAISDTSQGKAFF
TGTGCCATCAGTGACACCAGCCAGGGGAAAGCTTTCTTT
>TRBV6-4|-|-|TRBJ1-2
CASSQYYGYTF
TGTGCCAGCAGCCAGTATTATGGCTACACCTTC
>TRBV6-1|-|-|TRBJ1-5
CASSAQGGYSNQPQHF
TGTGCCAGCAGTGCCCAGGGCGGTTATAGCAATCAGCCCCAGCATTTT
>TRBV9|-|-|TRBJ2-7
CASSVDGETYEQYF
TGTGCCAGCAGCGTAGACGGCGAAACCTACGAGCAGTACTTC
>TRBV11-3|-|-|TRBJ2-7
CASSSRGLAKAYEQYF
TGTGCCAGCAGCTCCCGAGGGCTAGCCAAAGCCTACGAGCAGTACTTC
>TRBV7-9|-|-|TRBJ1-4
CASSADVSEKLFF
TGTGCCAGCAGTGCGGACGTGAGTGAAAAACTGTTTTTT
>TRBV28|TRBD2|-|TRBJ2-1
CASSLPGTSAVNEQFF
TGTGCCAGCAGCTTACCAGGGACTAGCGCGGTGAATGAGCAGTTCTTC
>TRBV14|-|-|TRBJ1-2
CASSPQFWGGAGGYTF
TGTGCCAGCAGCCCCCAATTTTGGGGGGGCGCGGGTGGCTACACCTTC
>TRBV19|-|-|TRBJ2-1
CASSFGPQTDEQFF
TGTGCCAGTAGTTTCGGGCCTCAGACCGATGAGCAGTTCTTC
>TRBV5-5|TRBD1|-|TRBJ1-5
CASSSAGGNTTPQPQHF
TGTGCCAGCAGCTCGGCAGGGGGGAACACTACGCCTCAGCCCCAGCATTTT
>TRBV7-9|TRBD2|-|TRBJ2-7
CASSLRFALAGENEQYF
TGTGCCAGCAGCTTAAGGTTCGCTCTAGCGGGAGAGAACGAGCAGTACTTC
>TRBV19|-|-|TRBJ2-3
CASSGADSTDTQYF
TGTGCCAGTAGTGGGGCTGATAGCACAGATACGCAGTATTTT
>TRBV7-6|-|-|TRBJ1-1
CASSLGPGNGDTEAFF
TGTGCCAGCAGCCTAGGCCCGGGTAATGGTGACACTGAAGCTTTCTTT
>TRBV4-1|-|once|TRBJ1-3
CASSPTTATPGNTIYF
TGCGCCAGCAGCCCAACGACAGCAACCCCTGGAAACACCATATATTTT
>TRBV19|TRBD2|-|TRBJ2-7
CASSIRLAYYEQYF
TGTGCCAGTAGTATAAGACTAGCTTACTACGAGCAGTACTTC
>TRBV10-2|TRBD2|-|TRBJ2-7
CATLRTSGATYEQYF
TGCGCCACACTAAGGACTAGCGGGGCCACCTACGAGCAGTACTTC
>TRBV19|-|-|TRBJ1-5
CASSPYDYNQPQHF
TGTGCCAGTAGTCCTTATGACTATAATCAGCCCCAGCATTTT
>TRBV29-1|-|-|TRBJ2-7
CSVEDLGEQYF
TGCAGCGTTGAAGATCTGGGCGAGCAGTACTTC
>TRBV6-6|-|few|TRBJ2-7
CASSLGRKFYEQYF
TGTGCCAGCAGCTTGGGAAGGAAGTTCTACGAGCAGTACTTC
>TRBV12-3/TRBV12-4|-|-|TRBJ1-2
CASRTGYYGYTF
TGTGCCAGCCGCACGGGGTACTATGGCTACACCTTC
>TRBV18|-|-|TRBJ2-7
CASSPGLYEQYF
TGTGCCAGCTCACCAGGACTATACGAGCAGTACTTC
>TRBV9|-|-|TRBJ1-6
CASSLRLYNSPLHF
TGTGCCAGCAGCCTCCGTTTGTATAATTCACCCCTCCACTTT
>TRBV21-1|-|-|TRBJ2-1
CASSNLRIERRYNEQFF
TGTGCCAGCAGCAATTTGAGGATAGAACGTCGATACAATGAGCAGTTCTTC
>TRBV4-3|-|-|TRBJ1-4
CASSPKKESFEKLFF
TGCGCCAGCAGCCCCAAAAAGGAATCCTTTGAAAAACTGTTTTTT
>TRBV18|-|-|TRBJ2-1
CASSPDGRRGFF
TGTGCCAGCTCACCAGATGGGAGGAGGGGGTTCTTC